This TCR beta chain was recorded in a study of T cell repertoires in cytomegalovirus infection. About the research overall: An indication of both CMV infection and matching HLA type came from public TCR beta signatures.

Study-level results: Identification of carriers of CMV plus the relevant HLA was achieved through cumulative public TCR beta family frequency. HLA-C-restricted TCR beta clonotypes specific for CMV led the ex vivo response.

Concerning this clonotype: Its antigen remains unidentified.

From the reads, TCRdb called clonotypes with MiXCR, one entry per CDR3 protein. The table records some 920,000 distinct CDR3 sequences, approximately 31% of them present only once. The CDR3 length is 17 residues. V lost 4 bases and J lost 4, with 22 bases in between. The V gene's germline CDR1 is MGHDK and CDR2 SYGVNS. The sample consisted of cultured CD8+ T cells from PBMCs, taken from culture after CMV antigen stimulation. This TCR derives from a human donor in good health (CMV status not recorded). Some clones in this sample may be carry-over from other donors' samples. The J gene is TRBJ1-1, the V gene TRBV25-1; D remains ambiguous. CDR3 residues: CASSGKTERQDPTEAFF. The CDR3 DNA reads TGTGCCAGCAGTGGTAAGACGGAGCGTCAAGACCCCACTGAAGCTTTCTTT.